The 2 T cell receptor beta chains reported below all come from one sample, sequenced in a study of blood T cell repertoires in COVID-19. The method was immunoSEQ multiplex PCR; TCRdb's version includes in-frame clones alone and lacks a portion of them. The sample holds some 110,000 clones; 70% to 90% are singletons and the top ten take about 4.7%. Material: peripheral blood. The receptors originated from a middle-aged man with acute or convalescent COVID-19.

V is TRBV9 and J is TRBJ2-5, with 8 positions matching TRBD1. The CDR3 consists of 14 residues. Germline values: CDR1 SGDLS, CDR2 YYNGEE. J was trimmed by 5 bases and V by 1 base; bases with no gene match: 4. CDR3 bases: TGTGCCAGCAGCGTACAGGGGGCGAGGGAGACCCAGTACTTC. Its protein is CASSVQGARETQYF. The full variable domain, its missing parts supplied by reference TRBV9 and TRBJ2-5, is DSGVTQTPKHLITATGQRVTLRCSPRSGDLSVYWYQQSLDQGLQFLIQYYNGEERAKGNILERFSAQQFPDLHSELNLSSLELGDSALYFCASSVQGARETQYFGPGTRLLVL.

The chain has TRBV4-1 and TRBJ1-1; the D gene is possibly TRBD1 (6 bases). V lost 2 bases, J lost 0 bases, and 16 bases lay in between. The length of the CDR3 is 17 residues. The germline gives CDR1 MGHRA, CDR2 YSYEKL. Here the CDR3 reads CASSQTTEGGMNTEAFF. CDR3 coding DNA: TGCGCCAGCAGCCAAACAACTGAGGGGGGGATGAACACTGAAGCTTTCTTT.